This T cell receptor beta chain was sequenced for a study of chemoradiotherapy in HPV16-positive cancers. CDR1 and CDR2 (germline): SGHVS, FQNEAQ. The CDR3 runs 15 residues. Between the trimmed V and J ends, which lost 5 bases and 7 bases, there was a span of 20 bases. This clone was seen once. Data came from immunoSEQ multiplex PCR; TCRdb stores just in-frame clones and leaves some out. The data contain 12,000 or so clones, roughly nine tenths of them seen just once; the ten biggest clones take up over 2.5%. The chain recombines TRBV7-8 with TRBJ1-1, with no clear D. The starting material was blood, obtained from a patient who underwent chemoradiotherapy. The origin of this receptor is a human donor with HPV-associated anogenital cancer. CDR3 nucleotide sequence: TGTGCCAGCAGCCCGGTGGAGGGCAATTCCAATGAAGCTTTCTTT. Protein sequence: CASSPVEGNSNEAFF.